Listed below are T cell receptor beta chains from one sample, sequenced in a study of neoadjuvant anti-PD-1 for oral cavity cancer. The method was immunoSEQ multiplex PCR; TCRdb's version includes in-frame clones alone and lacks a portion of them. There are about 14,000 clones in the sample; roughly 67% occur only once, and over 2% lies in the top ten. The specimen comprised PBMCs, sampled before nivolumab (anti-PD-1) treatment. The source is a person aged 35-79 years with oral cavity squamous cell carcinoma. The CDR3 runs from the conserved cysteine through the conserved F or W. D genes are given only for firm matches. A clone size is listed for some rows: how often the clone was seen (once, few, many), or a class if it is expanded.

clone_size: few
j_call: TRBJ2-4
d_call: .
v_call: TRBV6-1
cdr3_nt: TGTGCCAGCAGTGAAGTAGTGCGGGGCATGATAGCCAAAAACATTCAGTACTTC
cdr3_aa: CASSEVVRGMIAKNIQYF

clone_size: .
j_call: TRBJ1-5
d_call: .
v_call: TRBV18
cdr3_nt: TGTGCCAGCTCACCACTGGCAGGGGTTGATCAGCCCCAGCATTTT
cdr3_aa: CASSPLAGVDQPQHF

clone_size: few
j_call: TRBJ1-2
d_call: .
v_call: TRBV4-1
cdr3_nt: TGCGCCAGCAGCCATCAGGGGCGCAACTATGGCTACACCTTC
cdr3_aa: CASSHQGRNYGYTF

clone_size: .
j_call: TRBJ1-5
d_call: .
v_call: TRBV10-1
cdr3_nt: TGCGCCAACCACACTCCTCGGGGGGGCAGCAATTGCAATCAGCCCCAGCATTTT
cdr3_aa: CANHTPRGGSNCNQPQHF

clone_size: .
j_call: TRBJ1-1
d_call: .
v_call: TRBV29-1
cdr3_nt: TGCAGCGTTGATCTCTGGGGCAGGGGAATTGAAGCTTTCTTT
cdr3_aa: CSVDLWGRGIEAFF

clone_size: .
j_call: TRBJ2-5
d_call: .
v_call: TRBV2
cdr3_nt: TGTGCCAGCAGTGTGGAAGAGACCCAGTACTTC
cdr3_aa: CASSVEETQYF

clone_size: once
j_call: TRBJ2-7
d_call: TRBD1
v_call: TRBV14
cdr3_nt: TGTGCCAGCAGCAAACCGGGACAGGGACGAGTCTACGAGCAGTACTTC
cdr3_aa: CASSKPGQGRVYEQYF

clone_size: .
j_call: TRBJ1-4
d_call: .
v_call: TRBV6-6
cdr3_nt: TGTGCCAGCAGTTACCGGGGAGTCCCTAATGAAAAACTGTTTTTT
cdr3_aa: CASSYRGVPNEKLFF

clone_size: once
j_call: TRBJ1-5
d_call: .
v_call: TRBV29-1
cdr3_nt: TGCAGCGTAACGGACAGAACTAATCAGCCCCAGCATTTT
cdr3_aa: CSVTDRTNQPQHF

clone_size: .
j_call: TRBJ2-7
d_call: .
v_call: TRBV10-3
cdr3_nt: TGTGCCATCAGTGAGTCCGGGACTTTATCCTACGAGCAGTACTTC
cdr3_aa: CAISESGTLSYEQYF

clone_size: .
j_call: TRBJ2-3
d_call: .
v_call: TRBV29-1
cdr3_nt: TGCAGCGTTGACTTCGGGAGCGGCACAGATACGCAGTATTTT
cdr3_aa: CSVDFGSGTDTQYF

clone_size: few
j_call: TRBJ1-6
d_call: TRBD1
v_call: TRBV19
cdr3_nt: TGTGCCAGTAGACAGGGGGCCTATAATTCACCCCTCCACTTT
cdr3_aa: CASRQGAYNSPLHF

clone_size: .
j_call: TRBJ1-1
d_call: .
v_call: TRBV9
cdr3_nt: TGTGCCAGCAGCGTCACGGTGAACACTGAAGCTTTCTTT
cdr3_aa: CASSVTVNTEAFF

clone_size: few
j_call: TRBJ2-2
d_call: TRBD2
v_call: TRBV25-1
cdr3_nt: TGTGCCAGCGGTATGGGGGGGTGGAACGGGGAGCTGTTTTTT
cdr3_aa: CASGMGGWNGELFF

clone_size: .
j_call: TRBJ1-4
d_call: .
v_call: TRBV28
cdr3_nt: TGTGCCAGCAGTTCCGACGCTACGATACATAATGAAAAACTGTTTTTT
cdr3_aa: CASSSDATIHNEKLFF

clone_size: .
j_call: TRBJ2-1
d_call: TRBD1
v_call: TRBV7-6
cdr3_nt: TGTGCCAGCAGCCCCGGGACAGGGAGAGAGCAGTTCTTC
cdr3_aa: CASSPGTGREQFF

clone_size: medium-sized
j_call: TRBJ1-6
d_call: TRBD1
v_call: TRBV11-2
cdr3_nt: TGTGCCAGCAGCACCCTAGACAGGGGGTTCCTCCACTTT
cdr3_aa: CASSTLDRGFLHF

clone_size: .
j_call: TRBJ1-1
d_call: TRBD1
v_call: TRBV6-1
cdr3_nt: TGTGCCAGCAACAGGGGGAGCACTGAAGCTTTCTTT
cdr3_aa: CASNRGSTEAFF

clone_size: few
j_call: TRBJ1-6
d_call: TRBD1
v_call: TRBV29-1
cdr3_nt: TGCAGCGTTGACCCAATGACAGGGGACGGCTCACCCCTCCACTTT
cdr3_aa: CSVDPMTGDGSPLHF

clone_size: .
j_call: TRBJ2-5
d_call: TRBD2
v_call: TRBV7-2
cdr3_nt: TGTGCCAGCAGCCCCCAAGGGACTAGCGGATCTCAAGAGACCCAGTACTTC
cdr3_aa: CASSPQGTSGSQETQYF

clone_size: .
j_call: TRBJ2-3
d_call: TRBD2
v_call: TRBV6-1
cdr3_nt: TGTGCCAGCAGTGTATCGCGGGGGAGCACAGATACGCAGTATTTT
cdr3_aa: CASSVSRGSTDTQYF

clone_size: once
j_call: TRBJ2-3
d_call: .
v_call: TRBV27
cdr3_nt: TGTGCCAGCAGTCGTTCTTGGGCCGGCACAGATACGCAGTATTTT
cdr3_aa: CASSRSWAGTDTQYF

clone_size: .
j_call: TRBJ2-2
d_call: .
v_call: TRBV7-3
cdr3_nt: TGTGCCAGCAGCTTACGCGTCCAAAACGGGGAGCTGTTTTTT
cdr3_aa: CASSLRVQNGELFF